The clone carrying this T cell receptor beta chain was recorded once. This sample was included in a study of PD-L1 blockade in urothelial cancer. Spiking of synthetic TCR analog templates was performed in each PCR. Assay used: immunoSEQ multiplex PCR; TCRdb lists only in-frame clones, some missing. The profile shows tens of thousands of clones, 90% of them singletons. The time point was: pretreatment peripheral blood. Source: PBMCs, taken around atezolizumab (anti-PD-L1) treatment. The receptor was isolated from a man aged 60-69 years with urothelial cancer.

CDR3 in DNA: TGTGCCAGCAGTTTAGGACTTCGGGCTAGCACAGATACGCAGTATTTT. Amino acids: CASSLGLRASTDTQYF. The chain employs TRBV27 and TRBJ2-3; D is possibly TRBD2 (5 bases). Between the trimmed V and J ends, which lost 2 bases and 0 bases, there was a span of 12 bases. The CDR3 consists of 16 residues. Germline values: CDR1 MNHEY, CDR2 SMNVEV (reference sequence).